This T cell receptor beta chain comes out of a study of cytomegalovirus exposure and HLA in healthy donors. Study summary: The 120 validation repertoires matched the roughly 700 first-cohort repertoires in platform, a later analysis reported. Study-level findings and limits: In vitro experiments confirmed that three CMV-associated chains were specific for CMV antigens.

There are 15 residues in the CDR3. The ends lost 5 bases at V and 7 bases at J; junction bases unmatched: 11. The V gene's germline CDR1 is SGHNT and CDR2 YENEEA. Remarks on this clone: The antigen remains undetermined.

The protocol was immunoSEQ multiplex PCR, while the TCRdb copy is restricted to in-frame clones and leaves out a portion. This sample carries 250,000 to 300,000 clones, roughly 85% of them seen once, and the ten largest clones take less than 1.2%. From the approximately 120-subject validation cohort, which was separate from the roughly 700-subject first cohort, the donors were drawn. The TCR sequence derives from a woman between 18 and 29 years old in good health and CMV-seronegative. Sequenced sample: PBMCs. V usage is TRBV11-3 and J usage is TRBJ1-2; 9 positions agree with TRBD1. CDR3 amino acids: CASSPTGTGWSGYTF. The CDR3 DNA reads as TGTGCCAGCAGCCCCACCGGGACAGGGTGGAGTGGCTACACCTTC.